This T cell receptor beta chain was profiled in a study of shared clonotypes between healthy human individuals. The CDR3 spans 13 residues. Germline CDR1 reads MNHNS; CDR2 reads SASEGT. V shed 8 bases and J shed 9 bases, with 17 bases lying between them. Source study methods: With immunoSEQ giving junction-only sequences and no quality scores, filtering differed. Clones were read by immunoSEQ multiplex PCR, and TCRdb kept only the in-frame ones, dropping some. The D gene and trimming were derived from the DNA, and the V and J assignments and clone size from that table. The sample has about 2.4 million clones; around 94% are singletons.

This chain links TRBV6-1 with TRBJ1-5; D is perhaps TRBD1 (5 bases). This TCR was recovered from a man aged 18 to 30 in good health. Source material: naive CD4+ T cells sorted from blood. Described subset: CD45RA+ positively selected. The CDR3 sequence is CASSGLQEGPQHF. CDR3 nucleotides: TGTGCCAGCTCGGGACTTCAAGAAGGGCCCCAGCATTTT.